This TCR beta chain is from a study of blood T cell repertoires in COVID-19. Study at large: COVID-19 samples from acute and convalescent phases originated in the United States, Italy and Spain. The analysed material was cDNA or gDNA that came from T cells, B-cell-depleted T cells, or PBMCs.

This CDR3 is 15 amino acids long. Germline V gene sequence: CDR1 SGDLS, CDR2 YYNGEE. Deletions cut 0 bases from V and 3 bases from J, with 13 bases between. In the original analysis: Quantification of nucleated cells was approximated via reference gene primer amplification. The data were produced by immunoSEQ multiplex PCR, yet TCRdb's version contains in-frame clones alone and is incomplete. The DNA gave D and trimming, while V, J and clone size come from that table. The sample yields 180,000 or so clones, 70% to 80% seen once. The clonotype originates from a man aged 45-65 years who had recovered from COVID-19. V is TRBV9 and J is TRBJ2-7, with D tentatively TRBD1 (6 bases). Sequencing was done on a sample of peripheral blood. This CDR3 is CASSVDLDRFYEQYF. As DNA, the CDR3 is TGTGCCAGCAGCGTAGACCTGGACAGATTCTACGAGCAGTACTTC.